This T cell receptor beta chain was sequenced during a study of blood T cells in healthy people across ages. Per the germline V gene, CDR1 is MNHEY and CDR2 is SVGAGI. The CDR3 loop spans 14 amino acids. V dropped 4 bases and J dropped 2 bases, with 11 bases sitting between them. Through a sample-barcoded 5' primer and a J-beta primer mix, a second PCR was run for roughly 6 to 11 cycles. TCRdb re-called the 5' RACE reads through MiXCR, storing one row per CDR3 protein. The top ten clones hold under 8% of a sample with 1.2 million to 1.5 million distinct CDR3 sequences, around two fifths of them seen once.

The receptor was derived from a woman between 18 and 29 years old in good health. The sequenced material came from blood. This sequence joins TRBV6-5 and TRBJ1-2; D unresolved. CDR3 amino acids: CASSSLGRNYGYTF. DNA for the CDR3: TGTGCCAGCAGTTCGCTAGGACGGAACTATGGCTACACCTTC.